Listed below are T cell receptor beta chains from one sample, sequenced in a study of T cells after yellow fever vaccination. Using its own MiXCR run on the 5' RACE reads, TCRdb lists one record per CDR3 protein. Of about 210,000 distinct CDR3 sequences detected, 3% to 4% appear once; the ten largest clones hold 3.2%. Sequenced material: CD4+ T cells sorted from PBMCs, taken 10 days after the yellow fever booster vaccination. The receptors come from a man aged 18 to 29 who received the YFV17D yellow fever vaccine. CDR3s include the opening cysteine and the closing phenylalanine or tryptophan. The D gene is left open where the match is weak. A clone size is listed for some rows: how often the clone was seen (once, few, many), or a class if it is expanded.

DNA,CDR3,V,D,J,size
TGCGCCAGCAGCTGGGGTAGCGGGTCCCAAGAGACCCAGTACTTC,CASSWGSGSQETQYF,TRBV5-1,TRBD2,TRBJ2-5,many
TGTGCCAGCAGTTGGGTAGACACTGAAGCTTTCTTT,CASSWVDTEAFF,TRBV12-3/TRBV12-4,.,TRBJ1-1,many
TGTGCCAGCAGCTGGGACAGGGGGACTTTTAATTCACCCCTCCACTTT,CASSWDRGTFNSPLHF,TRBV11-2,TRBD1,TRBJ1-6,many
TGTGCCAGCAGCCCCCGCAGGGGGAAAGAGAGCACTGAAGCTTTCTTT,CASSPRRGKESTEAFF,TRBV7-2,TRBD1,TRBJ1-1,.
TGCGCCAGCAGTCACCTCAGGAGAACCAACTCCTATAATTCACCCCTCCACTTT,CASSHLRRTNSYNSPLHF,TRBV23-1,.,TRBJ1-6,.
TGTGCCAGCAGCTTGGATCAGCGGGGCACAGATACGCAGTATTTT,CASSLDQRGTDTQYF,TRBV5-4,.,TRBJ2-3,few
TGCGCCAGCAGCCAAGCAGGGGGCTTAGGTGAAAAACTGTTTTTT,CASSQAGGLGEKLFF,TRBV4-3,TRBD1,TRBJ1-4,many
TGTGCCAGTAGTGTTTCTGGGACAGGGAACGATCAGCCCCAGCATTTT,CASSVSGTGNDQPQHF,TRBV19,TRBD1,TRBJ1-5,.
TGTGCCAGCAGGGGACAGGGGGCTGGCGGGGAGCTGTTTTTT,CASRGQGAGGELFF,TRBV6-2/TRBV6-3,TRBD1,TRBJ2-2,.
TGTGCCAGCAGCGGCCGGGACATCCAAGAGACCCAGTACTTC,CASSGRDIQETQYF,TRBV5-4,.,TRBJ2-5,many
TGCGCCAGCAGCCAAGAAGGAGGAGCGGGGGGGGTGAGGACGCAGTATTTT,CASSQEGGAGGVRTQYF,TRBV4-1,TRBD2,TRBJ2-3,few
TGTGCCAGCAGTTACTCCGGGGCACGAGCCTATGGCTACACCTTC,CASSYSGARAYGYTF,TRBV6-5,.,TRBJ1-2,many
TGTGCCAGCAGCCAAGCCGGGTTGGGGCAGTTCTTC,CASSQAGLGQFF,TRBV14,.,TRBJ2-1,many
TGCAGTGCTAGGTACTGGGGGGGCAATGAGCAGTTCTTC,CSARYWGGNEQFF,TRBV20-1,TRBD2,TRBJ2-1,many
TGTGCCAGCAGTTTAGCTCTACAGAGTGACTCCTACGAGCAGTACTTC,CASSLALQSDSYEQYF,TRBV27,.,TRBJ2-7,.
TGTGCCAGCAGCTTATATCCTGAAGCTTTCTTT,CASSLYPEAFF,TRBV7-2,.,TRBJ1-1,few
TGTGCCAGCAGCGTCCGGGACCGCTACACCAAAGAGACCCAGTACTTC,CASSVRDRYTKETQYF,TRBV7-8,.,TRBJ2-5,.
TGTGCCAGCAACCCCGGGGAGGGCCTAACCGGGGAGCTGTTTTTT,CASNPGEGLTGELFF,TRBV5-4,TRBD2,TRBJ2-2,many
TGTGCCATCAACTCGGGACAGAGCTACGAGCAGTACTTC,CAINSGQSYEQYF,TRBV10-3,TRBD1,TRBJ2-7,few
TGTGCCAGCACTGGAGGAGCGGGGTCGTACAATGAGCAGTTCTTC,CASTGGAGSYNEQFF,TRBV7-9,TRBD2,TRBJ2-1,many
TGTGCCAGCAGCGTAGGGCCGAGGCCAGGGGGTAATTCACCCCTCCACTTT,CASSVGPRPGGNSPLHF,TRBV9,TRBD1,TRBJ1-6,many
TGTGCCAGCTCACCGGACCTACCATCCTACAATGAGCAGTTCTTC,CASSPDLPSYNEQFF,TRBV18,.,TRBJ2-1,many
TGTGCCAGCTCACCGTTTACAGGAGAAGAGACCCAGTACTTC,CASSPFTGEETQYF,TRBV18,.,TRBJ2-5,few
TGTGCCAGCAGCCAGGGGGTGAATGAAAAACTGTTTTTT,CASSQGVNEKLFF,TRBV7-2,TRBD1,TRBJ1-4,.
TGTGCCATCAGTGAATCCAGGGAGCAAGAGACCCAGTACTTC,CAISESREQETQYF,TRBV10-3,.,TRBJ2-5,.
TGTGCCATCAGTGTTTCTCGGGCGCTAGCGGGGCCGGAGACCCAGTACTTC,CAISVSRALAGPETQYF,TRBV10-3,TRBD2,TRBJ2-5,.
TGTGCCAGCAGCCATAGGACTAGCGGGGGGGGACGAGATACGCAGTATTTT,CASSHRTSGGGRDTQYF,TRBV3-1,TRBD2,TRBJ2-3,.
TGTGCCAGCAGCCAGCTAGGACAGACCTCTGGGGCCAACGTCCTGACTTTC,CASSQLGQTSGANVLTF,TRBV7-2,.,TRBJ2-6,many
TGTGCCAGTCACCCAACTAGCGGCGCTAGCACAGATACGCAGTATTTT,CASHPTSGASTDTQYF,TRBV19,TRBD2,TRBJ2-3,.
TGTGCCAGCAGTGCAGCGGGGGGCTACAATCAGCCCCAGCATTTT,CASSAAGGYNQPQHF,TRBV25-1,.,TRBJ1-5,many
TGTGCCAGCAGCTTGTATTGGGGAACCGGGGAGCTGTTTTTT,CASSLYWGTGELFF,TRBV5-5,.,TRBJ2-2,many
TGTGCCAGCTTTGAGGGGGTCCAAGAGACCCAGTACTTC,CASFEGVQETQYF,TRBV28,.,TRBJ2-5,few
TGTGCCAGTAGTATCCAGACCTTCTCTGGAAACACCATATATTTT,CASSIQTFSGNTIYF,TRBV19,.,TRBJ1-3,few
TGTGCCAGCAGCTTAGGGGCAGGGGTGAACACTGAAGCTTTCTTT,CASSLGAGVNTEAFF,TRBV7-2,.,TRBJ1-1,few
TGCGCCAGCAGCGGCGTCCCGGGTGGCTACACCTTC,CASSGVPGGYTF,TRBV5-1,.,TRBJ1-2,many
TGCGCCAGCAGTTTACAGGGAGGTGGTTCACCCCTCCACTTT,CASSLQGGGSPLHF,TRBV4-3,.,TRBJ1-6,many
TGCGCCAGCAGCCAAGACTGGCAGCGGGGCTACGAGCAGTACTTC,CASSQDWQRGYEQYF,TRBV4-3,TRBD2,TRBJ2-7,many
TGTGCCAGCACACCCCGAGGGTTGGATTACGAGCAGTACTTC,CASTPRGLDYEQYF,TRBV7-8,.,TRBJ2-7,many
TGCGCCAGCAGGCGTAGCGGGGGGGCCGTTGAGACCCAGTACTTC,CASRRSGGAVETQYF,TRBV5-1,TRBD2,TRBJ2-5,.
TGTGCCAGCAGCCCAAGTCCGGACAGCTCTGGAAACACCATATATTTT,CASSPSPDSSGNTIYF,TRBV7-9,.,TRBJ1-3,.
TGTGCCAGCAGCGCGGGGGTGGGTAACACTGAAGCTTTCTTT,CASSAGVGNTEAFF,TRBV7-3,.,TRBJ1-1,few
TGTGCCAGCAGTAAGAGGACAGTCGATAATTCACCCCTCCACTTT,CASSKRTVDNSPLHF,TRBV27,.,TRBJ1-6,many